The rows below give T cell receptor beta chains drawn from one sample of a study of CD8+CD57+ T cells in acquired aplastic anemia. TCRdb recomputed calls from the reads with MiXCR, one row per CDR3 protein. This repertoire shows about 150,000 distinct CDR3 sequences, about half found once; its top ten account for under 3.5%. Input material: sorted CD4+, CD8+, or CD8+CD57+ T cells (not recorded which) from PBMCs. The receptors here all came from a human donor with aplastic anemia. CDR3s include the opening cysteine and the closing phenylalanine or tryptophan. Each record gives: clone size, J gene, V gene, CDR3 protein. Size tells how often a clone was seen (once, few, many) or the class of an expanded clone, and some rows leave it out.

clone size: NA
J gene: TRBJ1-6
V gene: TRBV10-3
CDR3 protein: CAISESRDRGRGSPLHF

clone size: NA
J gene: TRBJ1-2
V gene: TRBV29-1
CDR3 protein: CSEELRHSYTF

clone size: many
J gene: TRBJ1-1
V gene: TRBV10-3
CDR3 protein: CAISREGATEAFF

clone size: many
J gene: TRBJ2-2
V gene: TRBV2
CDR3 protein: CASSVPGLALNTGELFF

clone size: NA
J gene: TRBJ1-4
V gene: TRBV18
CDR3 protein: CASSPLRGTANEKLFF

clone size: NA
J gene: TRBJ1-1
V gene: TRBV15
CDR3 protein: CATSRDRATEAFF

clone size: many
J gene: TRBJ1-5
V gene: TRBV6-1
CDR3 protein: CASKGPNQPQHF

clone size: many
J gene: TRBJ1-5
V gene: TRBV7-2
CDR3 protein: CASSLAGNRGRGQPQHF

clone size: NA
J gene: TRBJ1-5
V gene: TRBV24-1
CDR3 protein: CATSDFRASGNNQPQHF

clone size: NA
J gene: TRBJ2-7
V gene: TRBV29-1
CDR3 protein: CSVEDSKELGYEQYF

clone size: few
J gene: TRBJ1-3
V gene: TRBV5-4
CDR3 protein: CASSRVGFGNTIYF

clone size: NA
J gene: TRBJ1-2
V gene: TRBV11-1
CDR3 protein: CASSFKTGTGPPSGLLYYGYTF

clone size: NA
J gene: TRBJ1-5
V gene: TRBV19
CDR3 protein: CASNPGTQHF

clone size: NA
J gene: TRBJ2-3
V gene: TRBV11-1
CDR3 protein: CASSKELAARTDTQYF

clone size: many
J gene: TRBJ1-5
V gene: TRBV11-3
CDR3 protein: CASSLGGGSSEPQHF

clone size: few
J gene: TRBJ2-5
V gene: TRBV7-2
CDR3 protein: CASSSGGRGETQYF

clone size: NA
J gene: TRBJ1-5
V gene: TRBV20-1
CDR3 protein: CSADRGRNQPQHF

clone size: NA
J gene: TRBJ1-2
V gene: TRBV24-1
CDR3 protein: CATSAPPVGHYGYTF

clone size: NA
J gene: TRBJ1-1
V gene: TRBV2
CDR3 protein: CASRGESAEAFF